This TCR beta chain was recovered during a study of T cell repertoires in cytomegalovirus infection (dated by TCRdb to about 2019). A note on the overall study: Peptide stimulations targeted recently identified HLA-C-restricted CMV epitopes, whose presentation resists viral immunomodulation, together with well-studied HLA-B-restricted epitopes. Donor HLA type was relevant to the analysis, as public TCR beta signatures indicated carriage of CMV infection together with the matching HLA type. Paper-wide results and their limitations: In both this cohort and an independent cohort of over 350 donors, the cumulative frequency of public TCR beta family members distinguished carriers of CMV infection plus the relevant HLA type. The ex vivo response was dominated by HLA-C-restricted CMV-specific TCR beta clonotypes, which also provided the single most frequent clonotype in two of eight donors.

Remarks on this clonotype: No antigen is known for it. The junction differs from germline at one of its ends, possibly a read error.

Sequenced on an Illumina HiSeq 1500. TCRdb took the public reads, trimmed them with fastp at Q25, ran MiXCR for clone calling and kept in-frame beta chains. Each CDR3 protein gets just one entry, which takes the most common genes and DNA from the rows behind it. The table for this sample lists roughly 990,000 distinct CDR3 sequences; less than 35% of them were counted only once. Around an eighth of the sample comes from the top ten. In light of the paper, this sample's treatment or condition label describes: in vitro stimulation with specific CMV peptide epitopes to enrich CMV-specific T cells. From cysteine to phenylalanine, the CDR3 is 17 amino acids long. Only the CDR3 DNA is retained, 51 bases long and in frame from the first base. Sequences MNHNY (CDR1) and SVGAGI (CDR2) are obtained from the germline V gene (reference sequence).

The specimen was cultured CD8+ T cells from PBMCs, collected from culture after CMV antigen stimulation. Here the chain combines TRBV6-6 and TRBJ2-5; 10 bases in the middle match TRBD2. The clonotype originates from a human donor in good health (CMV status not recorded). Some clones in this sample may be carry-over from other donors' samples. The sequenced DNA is TGTGCCAGCAGTCACTCTTTTAGCGGGGGGCCCGAAGAGACCCAGTACTTC. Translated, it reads CASSHSFSGGPEETQYF.